These 24 T cell receptor beta chains were all obtained from the same sample, sequenced in a study of T cells in Graves' hyperthyroidism and ophthalmopathy (dated 2019 in TCRdb). The library came from multiplex PCR. The reads were generated on an Illumina HiSeq 2000. The TCR beta CDR3 regions were amplified from the RNA transcripts. The first round of RT-PCR for the TCR CDR3 was performed with the HTBI primer set and the Qiagen OneStep RT-PCR kit. The raw public reads went through TCRdb reprocessing: fastp at Q25, MiXCR clone calling, in-frame beta chains kept. Every CDR3 protein is listed once, alongside the most common genes and DNA of its rows. The sample includes roughly 840,000 distinct CDR3 sequences, with 38% observed a single time. The ten largest clones add up to over 8% of the sample. Sequencing was performed on blood. The receptor source for this set is a man aged 18 to 29 with Graves' hyperthyroidism.

This clonotype was detected many times. V gene TRBV7-9 combines with J gene TRBJ2-6; D is ambiguous. V lost 3 bases and J lost 0, with 6 bases in between. Germline lookup yields CDR1 SEHNR and CDR2 FQNEAQ (reference sequence). This CDR3 has 15 amino acids. The CDR3 DNA reads TGTGCCAGCAGCTTCCCTCCCTCTGGGGCCAACGTCCTGACTTTC. Its protein product is CASSFPPSGANVLTF.

This clonotype was seen more than once but under ten times. The chain is built from TRBV29-1 and TRBJ2-6, with 9 bases identical to TRBD1. The trim removed 0 bases at V and 2 bases at J, leaving 5 bases unmatched. Germline V lookup: CDR1 SQVTM, CDR2 ANQGSEA. CDR3 length: 17 residues. The CDR3 DNA reads as TGCAGCGTTGAAGATGTGGGACAGGGTACTGGGGCCAACGTCCTGACTTTC. It is translated as CSVEDVGQGTGANVLTF. The variable domain in full, with the rest retrieved from reference TRBV29-1 and TRBJ2-6, is SAVISQKPSRDICQRGTSLTIQCQVDSQVTMMFWYRQQPGQSLTLIATANQGSEATYESGFVIDKFPISRPNLTFSTLTVSNMSPEDSSIYLCSVEDVGQGTGANVLTFGAGSRLTVL.

This clonotype was seen a handful of times. Here the CDR3 DNA reads TGTGCCAGCAGTTTAGCGGGCAGTCTGAACACCGGGGAGCTGTTTTTT. Its translation is CASSLAGSLNTGELFF. The chain couples TRBV12-3 or TRBV12-4 to TRBJ2-2; D unclear. This CDR3 has 16 residues. Trimming left V 0 bases short and J 1 base short, with 9 bases between.

The rearrangement links TRBV9 to TRBJ2-5; 10 bases are a match to TRBD2. This CDR3 spans 15 amino acids. Trimming took 6 bases from V and 0 from J; bases not matched to a gene: 5. Germline V CDR1 and CDR2: SGDLS, YYNGEE. The CDR3 nucleotides are TGTGCCAGCAACTTTAGCGGGGGGCACCAAGAGACCCAGTACTTC. Residues: CASNFSGGHQETQYF.

The V and J genes are TRBV7-2 and TRBJ1-2; weak D call: TRBD1 (5 bases). CDR3 length: 14 amino acids. V lost 8 bases and J 6 bases, leaving 19 bases between the germline ends. CDR1 and CDR2 from the germline V gene are SGHTA and FQGNSA. CDR3 DNA sequence: TGTGCCAGCTCACCGACCAGGGCAGGAGATGGCTACACCTTC. Its protein product is CASSPTRAGDGYTF.

The table lists this clonotype with many counts. In nucleotides, the CDR3 is TGTGCCAGCAGCCGTCAGGGTGGCGGCGAGCAGTACTTC. This translates into CASSRQGGGEQYF. This sequence joins TRBV7-3 and TRBJ2-7, with a tentative D call TRBD1 (5 bases). The CDR3 totals 13 residues. The germline V and J ends were trimmed by 5 bases and 6 bases, with 14 bases remaining between them. Per the germline V gene, CDR1 is SGHTA and CDR2 is FQGTGA.

This chain uses TRBV5-1 with TRBJ1-1; D is uncertain. The ends were cut back, 4 bases at V and 1 base at J, with 11 bases in the middle. The CDR3 contains 14 residues. CDR1 is SGHRS, CDR2 YFSETQ, per germline. CDR3 nucleotide sequence: TGCGCCAGCAGCCCCGTAACGGGGAACACTGAAGCTTTCTTT. Translating gives CASSPVTGNTEAFF. Filled out from reference TRBV5-1 and TRBJ1-1, the complete variable domain reads KAGVTQTPRYLIKTRGQQVTLSCSPISGHRSVSWYQQTPGQGLQFLFEYFSETQRNKGNFPGRFSGRQFSNSRSEMNVSTLELGDSALYLCASSPVTGNTEAFFGQGTRLTVV.

The chain joins TRBV6-1 to TRBJ1-5; D is perhaps TRBD1 (5 bases). V was pared by 2 bases and J by 7 bases, with 9 bases between. This CDR3 has 13 residues. Germline assignment: CDR1 MNHNS and CDR2 SASEGT. CDR3 sequence (DNA): TGTGCCAGCAGTGAAATTGGGGCGCAGCCCCAGCATTTT. Translation: CASSEIGAQPQHF.

The chain employs TRBV25-1 and TRBJ1-4, with D unclear. Germline V gives CDR1 MGHDK, CDR2 SYGVNS. Trimming pared 8 bases from V and 8 bases from J, leaving 21 bases between. The CDR3 consists of 15 residues. The CDR3 DNA is TGTGCCAGCGGACCAACGGGGAGATCGGGAGAAAAACTGTTTTTT. Protein product: CASGPTGRSGEKLFF.

This clonotype was seen a few times. The V call is TRBV2, the J call TRBJ1-1; D is perhaps TRBD1 (5 bases). Germline V lookup: CDR1 SNHLY, CDR2 FYNNEI. The CDR3 loop spans 14 amino acids. V was cut by 2 bases and J by 5 bases, with 12 bases left in between. CDR3 DNA sequence: TGTGCCAGCAGTGAACCCGGGGGAGGGACTGAAGCTTTCTTT. Translation gives CASSEPGGGTEAFF.

This clonotype was seen a few times. This chain uses TRBV4-3 with TRBJ1-5; D unclear. V lost 0 bases and J lost 0, with 6 bases in between. This CDR3 has 15 residues. The germline gives CDR1 LGHNA, CDR2 YSLEER. In DNA, the CDR3 is TGCGCCAGCAGCCAAGACATTCTTAGCAATCAGCCCCAGCATTTT. It is translated as CASSQDILSNQPQHF.

This clonotype was seen many times. The chain joins TRBV25-1 to TRBJ2-2, with 8 bases fitting TRBD1. CDR3 length equals 14 residues. Germline V gives CDR1 MGHDK, CDR2 SYGVNS. V gave up 4 bases and J gave up 4 bases; unmatched junction bases: 2. The CDR3 sequence is CASSVGQVTGELFF. DNA for the CDR3: TGTGCCAGCAGTGTGGGACAGGTCACCGGGGAGCTGTTTTTT.

This clonotype was counted only a few times. The chain links TRBV20-1 to TRBJ2-5; possibly TRBD2 for D (6 bases). Trimming shortened V by 1 base and J by 2 bases, and 17 bases separated the two germline ends. The CDR3 loop spans 16 amino acids. The V gene's germline CDR1 is DFQATT and CDR2 SNEGSKA (reference sequence). Here the CDR3 reads CSARGSSGRGQETQYF. In DNA form, the CDR3 reads TGCAGTGCTAGAGGATCCTCTGGACGGGGGCAAGAGACCCAGTACTTC.

The chain joins TRBV15 to TRBJ2-7; D tentatively reads TRBD1 or TRBD2 (5 bases each). Germline V gene data show CDR1 as LNHNV and CDR2 as YYDKDF (reference sequence). The germline V and J ends were trimmed by 3 bases and 1 base, with 13 bases remaining between them. The CDR3 length is 15 residues. The CDR3 bases are TGTGCCACCAGCAGCCCACGGGACGGATCCTACGAGCAGTACTTC. This encodes CATSSPRDGSYEQYF.

In regard to this clonotype: The final CDR3 position lacks the conserved phenylalanine or tryptophan, pointing to a likely read error. The DNA is left out, because the CDR3 cannot be placed on it with certainty; the CDR3 is given as TCRdb lists it. The chain joins TRBV6-5 to TRBJ1-1. Looked up from germline, CDR1 is MNHEY and CDR2 is SVGAGI. From its first to its last residue, the CDR3 has 10 amino acids. CDR3 residues: CASSYSSLHL.

The chain carries TRBV19 and TRBJ2-7; no clear D. This CDR3 spans 14 amino acids. CDR1 and CDR2 (germline): LNHDA, SQIVND (reference sequence). V lost 0 bases and J 2 bases, leaving 8 bases between the germline ends. This CDR3 is CASSIDARAYEQYF. The CDR3, as DNA: TGTGCCAGTAGTATAGATGCCAGAGCCTACGAGCAGTACTTC.

This clonotype was detected ten times or more. CDR3 sequence: CSVVEAGGSGANVLTF. The CDR3 DNA sequence: TGCAGCGTTGTTGAGGCGGGAGGCTCTGGGGCCAACGTCCTGACTTTC. V is TRBV29-1 and J is TRBJ2-6; 8 nucleotides line up with TRBD2. With V trimmed by 4 bases and J by 0 bases, 5 bases remained unmatched. Germline V gene data show CDR1 as SQVTM and CDR2 as ANQGSEA. The CDR3 length is 16 residues.

The V call is TRBV7-9, the J call TRBJ1-6; no clear D gene. V was shortened by 1 base and J by 0 bases, with 13 bases between the two germline ends. The CDR3 has 18 residues. The V gene's germline CDR1 is SEHNR and CDR2 FQNEAQ (reference sequence). In DNA, the CDR3 is TGTGCCAGCAGCTTAGGGCAGCCCAAAACCTCCTATAATTCACCCCTCCACTTT. This gives the protein CASSLGQPKTSYNSPLHF.

This clonotype has just one count. The chain has TRBV19 and TRBJ1-6; no firm D call. This CDR3 region has 14 residues. Germline V gene data show CDR1 as LNHDA and CDR2 as SQIVND (reference sequence). The V end lost 5 bases, the J end lost 6 bases, and 11 bases lay between the germline ends. CDR3 sequence: CASSPPDGNSPLHF. DNA for the CDR3: TGTGCCAGTAGTCCACCAGATGGTAATTCACCCCTCCACTTT.

Ten or more counts support this clonotype. The rearrangement uses TRBV19 and TRBJ1-5, with D uncertain. The germline V gene encodes CDR1 LNHDA and CDR2 SQIVND (reference sequence). V lost 4 bases and J lost 2, with 12 bases in between. The CDR3 consists of 15 residues. The CDR3 region is CASSRKVQGNQPQHF. DNA of the CDR3: TGTGCCAGTAGTAGGAAGGTTCAGGGCAATCAGCCCCAGCATTTT. Full variable domain (rest looked up from reference TRBV19 and TRBJ1-5): DGGITQSPKYLFRKEGQNVTLSCEQNLNHDAMYWYRQDPGQGLRLIYYSQIVNDFQKGDIAEGYSVSREKKESFPLTVTSAQKNPTAFYLCASSRKVQGNQPQHFGDGTRLSIL.

The CDR3 is CASSYGPVQSNQPQHF. The DNA of the CDR3 is TGTGCCAGCAGTTACGGTCCCGTCCAAAGCAATCAGCCCCAGCATTTT. V usage is TRBV6-1 and J usage is TRBJ1-5; D call uncertain. The CDR3 is 16 residues long. The V gene lost 5 bases and the J gene lost 1 base, with 15 bases spanning the gap. CDR1 and CDR2 from the germline V gene are MNHNS and SASEGT.

This chain connects TRBV9 to TRBJ2-7; tentatively, D is TRBD2 (6 bases). The CDR3 has 13 amino acids. Germline CDR1 SGDLS, CDR2 YYNGEE. V lost 7 bases, J lost 0 bases, and 11 bases lay in between. CDR3 protein: CASAAGGSYEQYF. CDR3 bases: TGTGCCAGCGCTGCCGGGGGCTCCTACGAGCAGTACTTC. Full variable domain (missing parts from reference TRBV9 and TRBJ2-7): DSGVTQTPKHLITATGQRVTLRCSPRSGDLSVYWYQQSLDQGLQFLIQYYNGEERAKGNILERFSAQQFPDLHSELNLSSLELGDSALYFCASAAGGSYEQYFGPGTRLTVT.

This clonotype has more than one count but fewer than ten. This sequence joins TRBV5-4 and TRBJ2-2; D remains ambiguous. The V gene lost 4 bases and the J gene lost 1 base, with 8 bases spanning the gap. CDR1 and CDR2 (germline): SGHNT, YYREEE (reference sequence). The CDR3 covers 14 residues. The CDR3 is CASSMTWNTGELFF. CDR3 bases: TGTGCCAGCAGCATGACATGGAACACCGGGGAGCTGTTTTTT.

J is TRBJ1-2 and V is TRBV14; TRBD1 aligns across 9 bases. Germline-derived CDR1 and CDR2 are SGHDN and FVKESK. V lost 1 base to trimming and J lost 8 bases; unmatched junction nucleotides: 8. There are 15 residues in the CDR3. For the CDR3, the DNA is TGTGCCAGCAGCCAAGCCCGGACAGGGGCAAGCGGCTACACCTTC. It is translated as CASSQARTGASGYTF.